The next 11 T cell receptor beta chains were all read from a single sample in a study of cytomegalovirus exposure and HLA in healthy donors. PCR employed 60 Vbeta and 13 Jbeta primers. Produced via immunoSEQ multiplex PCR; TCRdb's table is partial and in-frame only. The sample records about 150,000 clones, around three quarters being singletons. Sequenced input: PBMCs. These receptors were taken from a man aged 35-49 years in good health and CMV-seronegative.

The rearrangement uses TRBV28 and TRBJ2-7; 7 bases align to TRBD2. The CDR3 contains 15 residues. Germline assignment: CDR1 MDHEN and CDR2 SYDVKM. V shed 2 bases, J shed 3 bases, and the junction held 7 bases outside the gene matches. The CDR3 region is CASSLAGASLYEQYF. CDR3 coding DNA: TGTGCCAGCAGTTTAGCGGGAGCGTCTCTCTACGAGCAGTACTTC.

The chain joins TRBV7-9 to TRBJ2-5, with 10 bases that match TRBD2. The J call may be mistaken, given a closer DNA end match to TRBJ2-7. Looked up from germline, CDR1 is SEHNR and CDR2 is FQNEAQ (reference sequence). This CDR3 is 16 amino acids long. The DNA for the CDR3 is TGTGCCAGCAGCTTCAGCACCTTAGCGGGAGGCTACGAGCAGTACTTC. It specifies CASSFSTLAGGYEQYF.

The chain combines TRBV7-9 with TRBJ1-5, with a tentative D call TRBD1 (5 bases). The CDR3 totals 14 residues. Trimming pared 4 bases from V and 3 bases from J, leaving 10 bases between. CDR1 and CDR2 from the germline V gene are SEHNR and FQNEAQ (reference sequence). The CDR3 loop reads CASSSRQINQPQHF. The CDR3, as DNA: TGTGCCAGCAGCTCAAGACAGATCAATCAGCCCCAGCATTTT.

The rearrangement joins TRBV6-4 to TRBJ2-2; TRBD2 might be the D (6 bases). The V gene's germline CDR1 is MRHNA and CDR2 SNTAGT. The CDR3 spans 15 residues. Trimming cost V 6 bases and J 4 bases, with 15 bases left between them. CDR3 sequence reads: CASSPGDRSTGELFF. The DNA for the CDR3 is TGTGCCAGCAGCCCGGGGGACCGATCCACCGGGGAGCTGTTTTTT.

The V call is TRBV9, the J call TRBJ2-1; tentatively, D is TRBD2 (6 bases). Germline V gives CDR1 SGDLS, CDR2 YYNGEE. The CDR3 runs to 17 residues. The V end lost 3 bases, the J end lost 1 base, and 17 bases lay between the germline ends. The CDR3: CASSAGRRAGSYNEQFF. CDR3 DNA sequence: TGTGCCAGCAGCGCAGGGAGGAGGGCCGGGTCCTACAATGAGCAGTTCTTC.

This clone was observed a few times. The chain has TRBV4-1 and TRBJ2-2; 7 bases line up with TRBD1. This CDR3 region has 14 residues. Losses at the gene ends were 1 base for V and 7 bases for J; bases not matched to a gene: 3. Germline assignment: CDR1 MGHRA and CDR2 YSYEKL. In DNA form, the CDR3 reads TGCGCCAGCAGCCAAGGACAGGGTTACGGGGAGCTGTTTTTT. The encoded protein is CASSQGQGYGELFF.

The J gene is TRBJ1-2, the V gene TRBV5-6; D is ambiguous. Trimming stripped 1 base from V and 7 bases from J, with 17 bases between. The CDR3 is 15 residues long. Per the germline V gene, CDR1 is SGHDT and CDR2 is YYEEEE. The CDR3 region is CASSLNPGAPGGYTF. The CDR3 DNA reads TGTGCCAGCAGCTTGAATCCGGGAGCTCCGGGTGGCTACACCTTC.

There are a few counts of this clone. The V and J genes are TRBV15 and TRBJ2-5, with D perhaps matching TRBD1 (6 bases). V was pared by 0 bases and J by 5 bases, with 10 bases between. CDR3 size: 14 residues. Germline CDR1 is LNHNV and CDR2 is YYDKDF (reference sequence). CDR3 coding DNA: TGTGCCACCAGCAGAGATAGGGGGTATGAGACCCAGTACTTC. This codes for CATSRDRGYETQYF. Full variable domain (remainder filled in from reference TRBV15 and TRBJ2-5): DAMVIQNPRYQVTQFGKPVTLSCSQTLNHNVMYWYQQKSSQAPKLLFHYYDKDFNNEADTPDNFQSRRPNTSFCFLDIRSPGLGDTAMYLCATSRDRGYETQYFGPGTRLLVL.

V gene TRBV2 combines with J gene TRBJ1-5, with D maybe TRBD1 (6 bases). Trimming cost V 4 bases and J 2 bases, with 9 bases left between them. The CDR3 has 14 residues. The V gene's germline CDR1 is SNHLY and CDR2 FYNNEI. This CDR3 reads CASSGSGGNQPQHF. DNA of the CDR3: TGTGCCAGCAGTGGTTCAGGGGGCAATCAGCCCCAGCATTTT.

Here the CDR3 reads CASSLSPGETQYF. The CDR3 nucleotides are TGTGCCAGCAGCTTAAGTCCAGGGGAGACCCAGTACTTC. The rearrangement uses TRBV7-7 and TRBJ2-5, with D possibly being TRBD1 (5 bases). V was cut by 2 bases and J by 5 bases, with 9 bases left in between. Germline CDR1 is SSHAT and CDR2 is FNYEAQ (reference sequence). The CDR3 spans 13 residues.

CDR3 coding DNA: TGTGCCAGCAGTTTTCTACCGGGACAGGGGGCAGATACGCAGTATTTT. It is translated as CASSFLPGQGADTQYF. The V and J genes are TRBV28 and TRBJ2-3, with 11 bases matching TRBD1. The CDR3 has 16 residues. Germline loops: CDR1 MDHEN, CDR2 SYDVKM. Losses at the gene ends were 3 bases for V and 4 bases for J; bases not matched to a gene: 6.